Sequencing of this T cell receptor (beta chain) was carried out in a study of PD-1 blockade in classical Hodgkin lymphoma (dated by TCRdb to between 2020 and 2021). For context, the study as a whole: Nivolumab dosing was 3 mg/kg intravenously every 2 weeks, continuing until either disease progression or unacceptable toxicity. To define a peripheral blood immune signature of response to PD-1 blockade in classical Hodgkin lymphoma, the study combined TCR beta sequencing with CyTOF. The full study reports these points: Trial patients with a complete response had baseline diversity similar to that of newly diagnosed patients, while partial responders and progressors had significantly lower diversity. The study was limited to a single clinical trial cohort, and causes of repertoire differences, possibly disease activity or prior therapy, remained undefined. Baseline TCR diversity was reported as lower in newly diagnosed patients than in healthy donors, and lower still in relapsed/refractory patients. By C4D1, a significant rise was seen in CD4+ TCR diversity but not in CD8+ TCR diversity (p=0.0027 vs p=0.16), and the rise was most apparent among complete responders (p=0.02). Diversity was lower in patients who began nivolumab less than 1 year after ASCT, so these patients were left out of later analyses to avoid confounding by immune reconstitution.

The CDR3 holds 18 amino acids from the cysteine to the phenylalanine. Only the CDR3 DNA is retained, 54 bases long and in frame from the first base. Relative to germline, V is missing 0 bases and J is missing 6 bases, with 9 bases of the junction outside any gene match. CDR1 LNHNV and CDR2 YYDKDF are derived from the germline V gene (reference sequence). The Qiagen DNeasy kit was used to extract genomic DNA both from unsorted PBMCs and from the negatively selected CD4+ and CD8+ fractions. TCR beta CDR3 regions were subjected to amplification by immunoSEQ multiplex PCR with primers that anneal to V and J segments. A synthetic immune receptor repertoire was used to minimize amplification bias, and any remaining bias was removed computationally after sequencing. Under the source paper's analysis protocol: Repertoire diversity was quantified as the Shannon entropy index using custom Python scripts. Unsorted, CD4+ and CD8+ repertoires were analyzed separately, except for combined analyses in which CD4+ and CD8+ sequences were merged in silico. A clone counted as expanded when the clone's frequency after treatment rose at least 2-fold relative to C1D1, and clones undetected at baseline were given a pseudocount of 0.5. Clones with 0 or 1 copy at C1D1 were defined as singleton clones, while clones with 2 or more copies were defined as non-singleton clones. By matching protein sequences in sorted samples from the same patient, clones expanded in unsorted samples were annotated as CD4+, CD8+ or unknown. Wilcoxon tests on paired samples were used to test diversity changes from C1D1 to C4D1. As stored in TCRdb, this immuneACCESS dataset retains in-frame rearrangements with V and J assigned. A fraction of the clones does not appear; measured against another copy, unresolved V genes explain less than half of the discrepancy, and the remainder lacks a known reason. The V and J calls and clone size were taken over from that table, and D and trimming were inferred from the DNA. This sample comprises 25,000 to 30,000 clones, around 70% of them detected only once. 12% of the sample goes to the ten largest clones.

This clone appeared once. Its antigen target is currently unknown. No much larger clone is present one base from it, and per-base qualities are unavailable. The sample's time point label is to be understood as: cycle 2 day 1 (C2D1) of nivolumab. Every trial patient had relapsed following autologous stem cell transplantation, and prior brentuximab vedotin exposure was what differed among cohorts A, B and C. A total of roughly 60 patients with relapsed/refractory classical Hodgkin lymphoma made up the trial cohort, and each patient's best overall response was complete response, partial response or progressive disease. Trial patients were treated with single-agent nivolumab in the multi-cohort phase II CheckMate 205 trial. An independent review committee assessed best overall response by applying the 2007 International Working Group response criteria. PBMCs from the trial were collected at three points: immediately before nivolumab initiation (C1D1), and during therapy at cycle 2 day 1 and cycle 4 day 1. After peripheral blood was drawn into 8 mL Vacutainer Cell Preparation Tubes, PBMCs were isolated by centrifugation and then cryopreserved.

This clonotype was obtained from a human donor with classical Hodgkin lymphoma. The chain employs TRBV15 and TRBJ2-3, and TRBD2 aligns with 13 junction nucleotides. This specimen consisted of peripheral blood mononuclear cells (PBMCs), obtained before the second cycle of nivolumab. CDR3 region: CATSRDRLAGGDGDTQYF. Read as DNA, the sequence is TGTGCCACCAGCAGAGATAGACTAGCGGGGGGCGACGGGGATACGCAGTATTTT.